These 22 T cell receptor beta chains were all obtained from the same sample, sequenced in a study of human T cells and chemical hapten exposure (dated by TCRdb to the early 2020s). Taken with the paper, the label for time point translates to: patch test 2, 6 weeks after DPC sensitization. Sample treatment or condition, as interpreted from the label and publication: therapeutic diphenylcyclopropenone sensitization with weekly scalp DPC. Preparation of the library involved RACE. Instrument on record: NextSeq 500. TCRdb took the public reads, trimmed them with fastp at Q25, ran MiXCR for clone calling and kept in-frame beta chains. Records with the same CDR3 protein are collapsed into one entry carrying the most frequent genes and DNA. Present in this sample are 360,000 or so distinct CDR3 sequences, about 6% of which were seen just once. The top ten hold 4.5% to 6% of the sample. Sequenced here: whole blood, sampled in connection with sensitization to the hapten diphenylcyclopropenone (DPC). The receptors originated from a woman aged 18-29 years with alopecia areata. Some clones in this sample may be carry-over from other donors' samples.

Notes on this clonotype: The junction shows a germline mismatch at one end, possibly a read error. This rearrangement joins TRBV7-9 to TRBJ1-1; no firm D call. The CDR3 totals 14 residues. Per the germline V gene, CDR1 is SEHNR and CDR2 is FQNEAQ (reference sequence). The CDR3 coding sequence is TGTGCCAGCAGCTTAGGCTACACGGGCACTGAAGCTTACTTT. The encoded protein is CASSLGYTGTEAYF.

The rearrangement links TRBV7-9 to TRBJ2-7; D is undetermined. CDR3 size: 13 residues. V was cut by 8 bases and J by 2 bases, with 13 bases left in between. Germline CDR1 is SEHNR and CDR2 is FQNEAQ (reference sequence). This CDR3 reads CASRLGDTYEQYF. The CDR3 DNA sequence: TGTGCCAGCCGCCTAGGTGACACCTACGAGCAGTACTTC. Using reference TRBV7-9 and TRBJ2-7 for the parts outside the CDR3, the full variable domain is DTGVSQNPRHKITKRGQNVTFRCDPISEHNRLYWYRQTLGQGPEFLTYFQNEAQLEKSRLLSDRFSAERPKGSFSTLEIQRTEQGDSAMYLCASRLGDTYEQYFGPGTRLTVT.

This clonotype was recorded at least ten times. The chain joins TRBV3-1 to TRBJ2-3; D uncertain. Trimming took off 1 base at V and 3 bases at J, with 11 bases between the two ends. CDR1 is LGHDT and CDR2 is YNNKEL in the germline V gene (reference sequence). The CDR3 sequence is 15 residues long. This chain's CDR3 is CASSQVSGGTDTQYF. Written as DNA, the CDR3 is TGTGCCAGCAGCCAAGTGTCGGGCGGAACAGATACGCAGTATTTT.

This clonotype has a count of ten or more. V and J are TRBV6-2 or TRBV6-3 and TRBJ1-5; D unresolved. The CDR3 has 16 residues. Trimming removed 4 bases from V and 1 base from J, with 14 bases in between. Germline values: CDR1 MNHEY, CDR2 SVGEGT. The CDR3 loop reads CASSSESGRSNQPQHF. As DNA, the CDR3 is TGTGCCAGCAGTTCAGAGTCTGGCAGGAGCAATCAGCCCCAGCATTTT.

Regarding this clonotype: A much larger clone differs by one base, so this may be a read error. The chain recombines TRBV3-1 with TRBJ2-3; D perhaps matches TRBD1 (6 bases). The CDR3 runs 13 residues. Trimming cost V 4 bases and J 2 bases, with 7 bases left between them. CDR1 and CDR2 from the germline V gene are LGHDT and YNNKEL (reference sequence). CDR3: CASSRDTTDTQYF. CDR3 bases: TGTGCCAGCAGCCGGGACACCACAGATACGCAGTATTTT.

This clonotype was seen at least ten times. The chain employs TRBV20-1 and TRBJ2-3, with D unresolved. Germline V gene lookup returns CDR1 DFQATT and CDR2 SNEGSKA (reference sequence). V dropped 0 bases and J dropped 6 bases, with 13 bases sitting between them. The CDR3 loop spans 14 amino acids. The CDR3 sequence: CSARDPSLRDTQYF. The CDR3, as DNA: TGCAGTGCTAGAGATCCGAGCCTCAGGGATACGCAGTATTTT.

The chain uses TRBV5-1 and TRBJ2-3; maybe TRBD2 (5 bases). The V and J ends lost 4 bases and 4 bases respectively, with 13 bases between them. This CDR3 contains 14 residues. CDR1 SGHRS and CDR2 YFSETQ come from the germline V gene. CDR3 nucleotide sequence: TGCGCCAGCAGCACCCTACTAGGCGCAGATACGCAGTATTTT. This codes for CASSTLLGADTQYF.

This clonotype was picked up many times. The chain is built from TRBV15 and TRBJ1-5, with no clear D. Germline V gives CDR1 LNHNV, CDR2 YYDKDF (reference sequence). This CDR3 region has 16 residues. V was shortened by 4 bases and J by 6 bases, with 19 bases between the two germline ends. In nucleotides, the CDR3 is TGTGCCACCAGCATGGGAACCCAGGCGGGATTTCAGCCCCAGCATTTT. The encoded protein is CATSMGTQAGFQPQHF.

This clonotype has a handful of counts. As DNA, the CDR3 is TGCAGCGTTGGGATGGTGCGGAGGGGTAGGACTGAAGCTTTCTTT. Its translation is CSVGMVRRGRTEAFF. The rearrangement uses TRBV29-1 and TRBJ1-1, with D possibly TRBD1 on 5 matching bases. Germline V gene sequence: CDR1 SQVTM, CDR2 ANQGSEA. Deletions cut 4 bases from V and 5 bases from J, with 20 bases between. The CDR3 extends over 15 amino acids.

This clonotype was detected a few times. The chain is built from TRBV11-2 and TRBJ2-3; D could derive from TRBD1 or TRBD2 (6 bases each). Trimming cost V 4 bases and J 6 bases, with 26 bases left between them. The germline gives CDR1 SGHAT, CDR2 FQNNGV. The CDR3 is made up of 18 amino acids. The CDR3 here is CASSSSRTGGRLLDTQYF. The CDR3 nucleotides read TGTGCCAGCAGCTCGAGTCGTACCGGGGGCCGCCTTCTGGATACGCAGTATTTT.

The chain is built from TRBV5-1 and TRBJ2-2, with D uncertain. V was clipped by 0 bases and J by 10 bases, with 16 bases between them. The germline CDR1 and CDR2 sequences are SGHRS and YFSETQ. CDR3 length: 15 residues. CDR3: CASSLGSTSGVELFF. In DNA, the CDR3 is TGCGCCAGCAGCTTGGGATCTACGTCTGGGGTGGAGCTGTTTTTT.

This clonotype showed up many times. This rearrangement joins TRBV12-3 or TRBV12-4 to TRBJ1-4; D is undetermined. V lost 3 bases and J lost 12, with 11 bases in between. The CDR3 has 12 amino acids. The CDR3 here is CASSFSLRELFF. As DNA, the CDR3 is TGTGCCAGCAGTTTTTCACTTCGGGAACTGTTTTTT.

The rearrangement links TRBV2 to TRBJ1-5, with 7 bases fitting TRBD1. V lost 7 bases to trimming and J lost 1 base; unmatched junction nucleotides: 10. CDR1 and CDR2 (germline): SNHLY, FYNNEI. The CDR3 is made up of 16 amino acids. Here the CDR3 reads CASTDGQGGSNQPQHF. Written as DNA, the CDR3 is TGTGCCAGCACCGACGGGCAGGGGGGGAGCAATCAGCCCCAGCATTTT.

This clonotype has more than one count but fewer than ten. This sequence joins TRBV2 and TRBJ1-1; D remains unclear. The germline V and J ends were trimmed by 7 bases and 1 base, with 10 bases remaining between them. Germline V gives CDR1 SNHLY, CDR2 FYNNEI. The CDR3 totals 13 residues. CDR3 protein: CASMAVQNTEAFF. CDR3 nucleotides: TGTGCCAGCATGGCAGTCCAGAACACTGAAGCTTTCTTT.

This clonotype was observed at least ten times. The V call is TRBV20-1, the J call TRBJ1-1; D is ambiguous. This CDR3 has 11 amino acids. V was pared by 0 bases and J by 7 bases, with 6 bases between. Germline CDR1 reads DFQATT; CDR2 reads SNEGSKA (reference sequence). CDR3 amino acids: CSARDFGEAFF. The CDR3 region has the DNA TGCAGTGCTAGAGATTTTGGTGAAGCTTTCTTT.

This clonotype was seen only a few times. The rearrangement uses TRBV2 and TRBJ2-5; 8 bases map to TRBD1. From germline, CDR1 is SNHLY and CDR2 FYNNEI. J gave up 5 bases and V 5 bases, and 4 bases lay outside the gene matches. The CDR3 consists of 13 residues. CDR3 sequence reads: CASSNRDRETQYF. CDR3 nucleotide sequence: TGTGCCAGCAGTAATAGGGACAGGGAGACCCAGTACTTC.

In its sample, this clonotype was seen a few times. V gene TRBV28 combines with J gene TRBJ2-7; TRBD1 might be the D (5 bases). This CDR3 contains 13 residues. In germline, CDR1 is MDHEN, CDR2 SYDVKM. V lost 4 bases and J lost 4, with 11 bases in between. The CDR3 bases are TGTGCCAGCAGTTCAGTCAGGGAATACGAGCAGTACTTC. Its translation: CASSSVREYEQYF.

This clonotype turned up a few times. The chain recombines TRBV6-5 with TRBJ2-6; the D gene is possibly TRBD2 (5 bases). Germline CDR1 and CDR2: MNHEY and SVGAGI. This CDR3 is built from 15 residues. Trimming took 7 bases from V and 0 from J, leaving 10 bases between them. CDR3 sequence: CASTNGGSGANVLTF. CDR3 DNA sequence: TGTGCCAGCACTAATGGAGGCTCTGGGGCCAACGTCCTGACTTTC.

This clonotype was detected once. V is TRBV28 and J is TRBJ2-7, with 10 positions matching TRBD2. Germline V gene sequence: CDR1 MDHEN, CDR2 SYDVKM. Trimming cost V 6 bases and J 2 bases; bases outside gene matches: 7. The CDR3 consists of 15 residues. The CDR3 coding sequence is TGTGCCAGCAGCTCGACTAGCGGGTACCCCTACGAGCAGTACTTC. It is translated as CASSSTSGYPYEQYF.

This clonotype appeared many times. The chain has TRBV3-1 and TRBJ1-5; D ambiguous. With 0 bases removed from V and 2 bases from J, the gap between germline ends came to 5 bases. The germline CDR1 and CDR2 sequences are LGHDT and YNNKEL (reference sequence). The CDR3 covers 14 residues. Written as DNA, the CDR3 is TGTGCCAGCAGCCAAGATGGAGGCAATCAGCCCCAGCATTTT. It codes for CASSQDGGNQPQHF. The full variable domain, completed using reference TRBV3-1 and TRBJ1-5, is DTAVSQTPKYLVTQMGNDKSIKCEQNLGHDTMYWYKQDSKKFLKIMFSYNNKELIINETVPNRFSPKSPDKAHLNLHINSLELGDSAVYFCASSQDGGNQPQHFGDGTRLSIL.

This rearrangement joins TRBV4-1 to TRBJ2-1, with D perhaps matching TRBD2 (7 bases). The CDR3 spans 12 residues. The V end lost 6 bases, the J end lost 7 bases, and 10 bases lay between the germline ends. Germline-derived CDR1 and CDR2 are MGHRA and YSYEKL. The CDR3 DNA reads TGCGCCAGCAGGGCGGGGGCGAATGAGCAGTTCTTC. This codes for CASRAGANEQFF.

This clonotype was observed a handful of times. The rearrangement joins TRBV3-1 to TRBJ1-5, with unresolved D. V lost 1 base and J 0 bases, leaving 7 bases between the germline ends. CDR3 length: 15 amino acids. The germline V gene encodes CDR1 LGHDT and CDR2 YNNKEL (reference sequence). The CDR3 is CASSQGSDSNQPQHF. DNA for the CDR3: TGTGCCAGCAGCCAAGGCTCGGATAGCAATCAGCCCCAGCATTTT.